This T cell receptor (beta chain) was profiled in a study of T cells in Graves' hyperthyroidism and ophthalmopathy. On the study more broadly: Peripheral blood collection took place at initial diagnosis, before any treatment.

RNA transcripts were the template for amplifying TCR beta CDR3 regions. RT-PCR in the first round (using the HTBI primer set) targeted the TCR CDR3. TCRdb analysed the multiplex PCR reads with MiXCR anew, one entry per CDR3 protein. In the table there are 600,000 to 650,000 distinct CDR3 sequences, less than 25% of which are singletons. This clonotype showed up just a few times. The V end lost 9 bases, the J end lost 4 bases, and 12 bases lay between the germline ends. The CDR3 runs to 13 residues. CDR1 and CDR2 (germline): MNHNS, SASEGT. With duration under 3 months, ophthalmopathy was active: Clinical Activity Score at least 3, NOSPECS at least 4. PBMCs were collected from an approximately 9.2 ml volume of fresh peripheral blood.

The TCR sequence derives from a man aged 25 to 40 with Graves' ophthalmopathy. The V gene is TRBV6-1, the J gene TRBJ2-2, with D perhaps matching TRBD1 or TRBD2 (6 bases each). Material for sequencing was blood. CDR3: CASFGGRTGELFF. CDR3 nucleotide sequence: TGTGCCAGTTTCGGGGGCCGCACCGGGGAGCTGTTTTTT.